This T cell receptor beta chain was identified during a study of control samples from healthy donors and cancer patients. The assay was immunoSEQ multiplex PCR, and TCRdb's table has in-frame clones only and misses some. The sample yields roughly 92,000 clones, roughly nine tenths seen once. This receptor was obtained from a woman aged 45-60 years in good health. Material for sequencing was blood.

CDR3 region: CASSPTGGFEEKLFF. DNA of the CDR3: TGTGCCAGCAGCCCCACCGGAGGGTTCGAAGAAAAACTGTTTTTT. The V gene is TRBV7-2, the J gene TRBJ1-4; D uncertain. The CDR3 runs 15 residues. Trimming cost V 5 bases and J 8 bases, with 18 bases left between them. The germline V gene encodes CDR1 SGHTA and CDR2 FQGNSA.